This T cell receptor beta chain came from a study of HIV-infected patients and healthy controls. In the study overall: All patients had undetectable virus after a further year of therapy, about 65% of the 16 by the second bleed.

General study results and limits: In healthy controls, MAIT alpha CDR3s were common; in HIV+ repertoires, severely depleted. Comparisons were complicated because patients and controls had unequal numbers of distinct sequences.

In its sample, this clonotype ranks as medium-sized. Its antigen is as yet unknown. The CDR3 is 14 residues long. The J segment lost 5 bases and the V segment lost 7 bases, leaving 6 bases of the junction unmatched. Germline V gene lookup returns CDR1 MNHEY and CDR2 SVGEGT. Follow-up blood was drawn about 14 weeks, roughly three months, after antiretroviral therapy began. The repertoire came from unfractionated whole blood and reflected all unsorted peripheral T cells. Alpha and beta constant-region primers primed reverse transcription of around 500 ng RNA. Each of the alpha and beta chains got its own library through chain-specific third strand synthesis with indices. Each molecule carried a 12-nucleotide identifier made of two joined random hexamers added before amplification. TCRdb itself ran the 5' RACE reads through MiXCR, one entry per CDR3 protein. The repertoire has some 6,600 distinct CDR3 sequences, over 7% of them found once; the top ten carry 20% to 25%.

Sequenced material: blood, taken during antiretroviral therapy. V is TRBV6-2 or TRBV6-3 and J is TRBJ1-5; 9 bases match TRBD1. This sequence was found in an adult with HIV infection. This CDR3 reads CASTGQGFYQPQHF. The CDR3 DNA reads TGTGCCAGCACGGGACAGGGTTTTTATCAGCCCCAGCATTTT.